These 5 T cell receptor beta chains originate from one sample sequenced in a study of CD8+ T cells in alopecia areata. The treatment was: oral pan-JAK inhibitor, 5-10 mg twice daily. As the sequencing template, cDNA was produced by extracting RNA and reverse transcribing it. The data were produced by immunoSEQ multiplex PCR, yet TCRdb's version contains in-frame clones alone and is incomplete. The sample comprises hundreds of thousands of clones, 60% of which are singletons, and 0.75% to 0.95% rests with the top ten. The sequenced sample was CD4+ T cells sorted from blood, obtained at week 52, from a patient treated with tofacitinib. The receptors originated from a human donor with alopecia areata.

V and J are TRBV5-6 and TRBJ2-7; tentative D call: TRBD2 (5 bases). The CDR3 is 15 amino acids. Germline lookup yields CDR1 SGHDT and CDR2 YYEEEE. V gave up 4 bases and J gave up 0 bases, with 14 bases separating them. The CDR3 reads CASSAPGVSSYEQYF. The DNA for the CDR3 is TGTGCCAGCAGCGCCCCCGGGGTTAGCTCCTACGAGCAGTACTTC.

V is TRBV4-3 and J is TRBJ2-2, with 7 bases matching TRBD1. This CDR3 has 15 residues. Germline-derived CDR1 and CDR2 are LGHNA and YSLEER. After removal of 6 bases from V and 2 bases from J, the junction contained 6 bases not matched to a gene. The CDR3 DNA sequence: TGCGCCAGCAGAGGAAGGGGGCTCAACACCGGGGAGCTGTTTTTT. Protein: CASRGRGLNTGELFF.

This clone has a handful of counts. The chain links TRBV27 to TRBJ1-2; D unresolved. Germline CDR1 MNHEY, CDR2 SMNVEV (reference sequence). The CDR3 runs to 16 residues. V lost 5 bases and J 3 bases, leaving 19 bases between the germline ends. The CDR3 DNA reads as TGTGCCAGCAGTACGCTCCCTTTTCTGGTCGACTATGGCTACACCTTC. It yields the protein CASSTLPFLVDYGYTF.

The chain uses TRBV13 and TRBJ2-1; 8 bases fit TRBD2. The junction had 1 base not matched to a gene; V was cut back by 0 bases and J by 3 bases. Germline V gene data show CDR1 as PRHDT and CDR2 as FYEKMQ (reference sequence). This CDR3 has 15 amino acids. For the CDR3, the DNA is TGTGCCAGCAGCTTAGGAGCGGGGGACTACAATGAGCAGTTCTTC. This codes for CASSLGAGDYNEQFF.

The rearrangement links TRBV12-5 to TRBJ2-5; no clear D. Germline assignment: CDR1 LGHNT and CDR2 FRNRAP. V was trimmed by 2 bases and J by 5 bases, leaving 6 bases between them. This CDR3 is built from 12 residues. The CDR3 loop is CASGLYGETQYF. The DNA for the CDR3 is TGTGCTAGTGGTTTGTATGGGGAGACCCAGTACTTC. The full variable domain, in which reference TRBV12-5 and TRBJ2-5 provide the parts outside the CDR3, is DARVTQTPRHKVTEMGQEVTMRCQPILGHNTVFWYRQTMMQGLELLAYFRNRAPLDDSGMPKDRFSAEMPDATLATLKIQPSEPRDSAVYFCASGLYGETQYFGPGTRLLVL.